This T cell receptor beta chain was identified during a study of T cell responses to AZD1222 COVID-19 vaccine. Deletions cut 1 base from V and 2 bases from J, with 8 bases between. The CDR3 extends over 14 amino acids. Germline CDR1 is SEHNR and CDR2 is FQNEAQ (reference sequence). Repertoires were generated with immunoSEQ multiplex PCR, while TCRdb's copy carries only in-frame clones and drops some. The sample gives approximately 110,000 clones, 70% to 90% of which show up once; approximately 10% is in the top ten. The source was peripheral blood, collected on day 0 of AZD1222 vaccination. The chain joins TRBV7-9 to TRBJ1-2; D not resolved. This TCR was sampled from an adult in good health. The CDR3 protein is CASSLGGDNYGYTF. The CDR3 bases are TGTGCCAGCAGCTTAGGGGGAGACAACTATGGCTACACCTTC.